This T cell receptor (beta chain) was sequenced during a study of blood T cell repertoires in COVID-19. Study-level background: COVID-19 samples from acute and convalescent phases originated in the United States, Italy and Spain. Sources were T cells, B-cell-depleted T cells, or PBMCs; the material itself was cDNA or gDNA.

Original analysis: Amplified reference gene primers provided the basis for estimating nucleated cell counts. The data were produced by immunoSEQ multiplex PCR, yet TCRdb's version contains in-frame clones alone and is incomplete. D and trimming were read from the DNA, whereas the V and J calls and clone size are those reported in that table. This table holds around 150,000 clones, 65% to 90% found once. J lost 0 bases, V lost 5 bases, and 13 bases had no gene match. Per the germline V gene, CDR1 is SEHNR and CDR2 is FQNEAQ (reference sequence). The CDR3 is made up of 17 amino acids. The source is a man in his 60s with acute or convalescent COVID-19. This chain uses TRBV7-9 with TRBJ2-7; 7 nucleotides agree with TRBD2. Sequencing was done on a sample of peripheral blood. The CDR3 protein is CASSPSGAGVNSYEQYF. The DNA of the CDR3 is TGTGCCAGCAGCCCAAGCGGGGCGGGAGTAAACTCCTACGAGCAGTACTTC.